Presented here are 10 T cell receptor beta chains from one specimen sequenced in a study of blood T cells in healthy people across ages. The second PCR ran roughly 7 to 11 cycles with a sample-barcoded 5' primer and J-beta primers. TCRdb passed the 5' RACE reads through MiXCR, listing each CDR3 protein once. The repertoire consists of 1.8 million or so distinct CDR3 sequences, with approximately 40% occurring once and the leading ten covering more than 20%. Source material: blood. These receptors were taken from a human donor in good health.

The chain joins TRBV18 to TRBJ2-1; 7 bases fit TRBD1. This CDR3 region has 16 residues. Germline V gene data show CDR1 as KGHSH and CDR2 as LQKENI. J lost 3 bases, V lost 3 bases, and 8 bases had no gene match. CDR3 coding DNA: TGTGCCAGCTCACCCGGGGACAGCTCAGTCTACAATGAGCAGTTCTTC. Its protein product is CASSPGDSSVYNEQFF.

Details on this clonotype: The junction differs from germline at one of its ends, possibly a read error. CDR3 DNA: TGTGCCAGCAGCTCAACCATAAGGGGACAACCGATTGATGGCTTCACCTTC. This sequence encodes CASSSTIRGQPIDGFTF. The chain recombines TRBV7-8 with TRBJ1-2; perhaps TRBD1 as D (6 bases). This CDR3 has 17 amino acids. CDR1 SGHVS and CDR2 FQNEAQ come from the germline V gene.

This clonotype appeared a few times. V and J are TRBV7-9 and TRBJ1-2; D remains unclear. The CDR3 is 13 amino acids. The germline V and J ends were trimmed by 6 bases and 6 bases, with 14 bases remaining between them. Per the germline V gene, CDR1 is SEHNR and CDR2 is FQNEAQ (reference sequence). CDR3: CASSSYRADGYTF. CDR3 DNA sequence: TGTGCCAGCAGTTCTTACCGGGCGGATGGCTACACCTTC.

The rearrangement uses TRBV30 and TRBJ2-7, with 7 bases matching TRBD1. Trimming cost V 3 bases and J 0 bases; bases outside gene matches: 8. Germline V gene lookup returns CDR1 GTSNPN and CDR2 SVGIG (reference sequence). CDR3 length: 15 residues. The CDR3: CAWRRGQSDSYEQYF. CDR3 bases: TGTGCCTGGAGGAGGGGGCAGAGTGACTCCTACGAGCAGTACTTC.

Notes on this clonotype: Its ends do not fully match the called genes, so a read error is possible. The chain couples TRBV4-3 to TRBJ1-2; D might be TRBD1 (5 bases). Germline V gene sequence: CDR1 LGHNA, CDR2 YSLEER. The CDR3 has 13 amino acids. CDR3 sequence: CASSQGQQYDYTF. Written as DNA, the CDR3 is TGCGCCAGCAGCCAAGGACAGCAGTATGACTACACCTTC.

The chain joins TRBV11-2 to TRBJ2-1; D not resolved. This CDR3 region has 13 residues. Germline V gene lookup returns CDR1 SGHAT and CDR2 FQNNGV. The ends were cut back, 2 bases at V and 7 bases at J, with 9 bases in the middle. The CDR3, as DNA: TGTGCCAGCAGCTTATTTTGGCGAAATGAGCAGTTCTTC. Protein sequence: CASSLFWRNEQFF.

The genes are TRBV20-1 and TRBJ1-2; D uncertain. CDR3 length: 13 residues. V was shortened by 5 bases and J by 5 bases, with 15 bases between the two germline ends. CDR1 is DFQATT and CDR2 is SNEGSKA in the germline V gene (reference sequence). The DNA for the CDR3 is TGCAGTGCTTCCGTAGAGTTAAGATATGGCTACACCTTC. Translating it yields CSASVELRYGYTF.

The V gene is TRBV5-1, the J gene TRBJ1-1; no firm D call. V dropped 0 bases and J dropped 10 bases, with 16 bases sitting between them. Per the germline V gene, CDR1 is SGHRS and CDR2 is YFSETQ. The CDR3 contains 14 residues. DNA of the CDR3: TGCGCCAGCAGCTTGGGAGAGGGCCAGTTTCGAGCTTTCTTT. Protein sequence: CASSLGEGQFRAFF.

The chain recombines TRBV4-2 with TRBJ2-3; D call uncertain. This CDR3 is 16 amino acids long. CDR1 LGHNA and CDR2 YNFKEQ come from the germline V gene. With 2 bases removed from V and 0 bases from J, the gap between germline ends came to 12 bases. The DNA for the CDR3 is TGTGCCAGCAGCCAATCGGGTCGCTCGAGCACAGATACGCAGTATTTT. Translated, it gives CASSQSGRSSTDTQYF.

This clonotype was seen more than once but under ten times. This sequence joins TRBV6-1 and TRBJ2-1; the D gene is possibly TRBD2 (5 bases). Germline V gives CDR1 MNHNS, CDR2 SASEGT. Trimming pared 6 bases from V and 2 bases from J, leaving 8 bases between. This CDR3 spans 13 amino acids. DNA of the CDR3: TGTGCCAGCAGGGTAGCGCCCTACAATGAGCAGTTCTTC. Protein sequence: CASRVAPYNEQFF.